One and the same sample provided the 23 T cell receptor beta chains below, sequenced in a study of glioma-infiltrating T cells after dendritic cell vaccination. Time point here: after dendritic cell vaccination, including at tumor progression/relapse. Data came from immunoSEQ multiplex PCR; TCRdb stores just in-frame clones and leaves some out. The table includes 75,000 to 95,000 clones, over 75% detected once. Sequences were derived from blood, sampled after dendritic cell vaccination. Every receptor here comes from a human donor with glioblastoma.

This chain links TRBV12-5 with TRBJ2-1, with 10 bases matching TRBD1. V shed 7 bases and J 7 bases; nucleotides not matched to a gene: 10. Per the germline V gene, CDR1 is LGHNT and CDR2 is FRNRAP. The CDR3 extends over 15 amino acids. CDR3 region: CASALRQGAQNEQFF. CDR3 nucleotide sequence: TGTGCTAGTGCTCTTCGACAGGGGGCACAGAATGAGCAGTTCTTC.

The chain uses TRBV7-2 and TRBJ1-3, with unresolved D. Trimming shortened V by 1 base and J by 4 bases, and 5 bases separated the two germline ends. This CDR3 has 13 amino acids. CDR1 SGHTA and CDR2 FQGNSA come from the germline V gene. The CDR3, as DNA: TGTGCCAGCAGCTTAGTATCCGGAAACACCATATATTTT. Translated, it gives CASSLVSGNTIYF.

The V gene is TRBV29-1, the J gene TRBJ1-2; maybe TRBD1 (5 bases). CDR1 SQVTM and CDR2 ANQGSEA come from the germline V gene. Trimming pared 6 bases from V and 8 bases from J, leaving 22 bases between. The CDR3 extends over 14 amino acids. The CDR3 loop reads CSVTGEGNTLGYTF. DNA for the CDR3: TGCAGCGTCACGGGGGAGGGGAATACCCTAGGCTACACCTTC.

This clone occurred once. The chain carries TRBV7-9 and TRBJ1-1; possibly TRBD1 for D (5 bases). In germline, CDR1 is SEHNR, CDR2 FQNEAQ (reference sequence). V lost 5 bases and J 2 bases, leaving 15 bases between the germline ends. The CDR3 extends over 15 amino acids. The CDR3 DNA follows: TGTGCCAGCAGCACCGGGACTTACCTTAACACTGAAGCTTTCTTT. This sequence encodes CASSTGTYLNTEAFF.

This chain links TRBV6-1 with TRBJ1-5; D remains ambiguous. Trimming took off 7 bases at V and 0 bases at J, with 13 bases between the two ends. CDR1 and CDR2 from the germline V gene are MNHNS and SASEGT. The CDR3 has 15 residues. DNA of the CDR3: TGTGCCAGCACTTGGCTCCTCTTTAGCAATCAGCCCCAGCATTTT. Translated: CASTWLLFSNQPQHF.

V gene TRBV5-1 combines with J gene TRBJ2-2; 9 bases align to TRBD1. Germline V gene sequence: CDR1 SGHRS, CDR2 YFSETQ. This CDR3 contains 16 residues. The V segment lost 4 bases and the J segment 5 bases; nucleotides outside the gene matches: 9. The CDR3 DNA reads as TGCGCCAGCAGCCCGTCCGGGACAGGGTGGACCGGGGAGCTGTTTTTT. Its translation: CASSPSGTGWTGELFF.

Of note for this clone: Other DNA sequences in the same sample also yield this CDR3. The chain joins TRBV6-1 to TRBJ1-1; the match to TRBD1 covers 10 bases. There are 13 residues in the CDR3. From germline, CDR1 is MNHNS and CDR2 SASEGT. The junction had 5 bases not matched to a gene; V was cut back by 8 bases and J by 5 bases. This chain's CDR3 is CASDRTGGTEAFF. CDR3 in DNA: TGTGCCAGCGATAGGACAGGGGGGACTGAAGCTTTCTTT.

V usage is TRBV18 and J usage is TRBJ2-5; D is undetermined. CDR1 and CDR2 from the germline V gene are KGHSH and LQKENI. With 2 bases removed from V and 5 bases from J, the gap between germline ends came to 12 bases. The CDR3 contains 14 residues. CDR3 sequence: CASSPSLDPETQYF. Here the CDR3 DNA reads TGTGCCAGCTCACCATCCCTAGATCCTGAGACCCAGTACTTC.

This chain joins TRBV7-9 and TRBJ2-5, with D hard to call. The CDR3 runs to 12 residues. Trimming cost V 4 bases and J 11 bases, with 14 bases left between them. Germline CDR1 reads SEHNR; CDR2 reads FQNEAQ (reference sequence). CDR3 loop: CASSSVDLEQYF. In DNA form, the CDR3 reads TGTGCCAGCAGCTCCGTAGATTTAGAACAGTACTTC.

This clone was found many times. This sequence joins TRBV18 and TRBJ2-7, with D possibly TRBD1 on 7 matching bases. Trimming left V 3 bases short and J 3 bases short, with 18 bases between. From germline, CDR1 is KGHSH and CDR2 LQKENI. The CDR3 totals 16 residues. The CDR3 region is CASSPKDRTTSYEQYF. DNA for the CDR3: TGTGCCAGCTCACCGAAGGACAGGACTACCAGCTACGAGCAGTACTTC.

This clone has only one observation. The chain joins TRBV19 to TRBJ1-2, with 11 bases matching TRBD1. CDR1 LNHDA and CDR2 SQIVND come from the germline V gene (reference sequence). V shed 5 bases, J shed 5 bases, and the junction held 10 bases outside the gene matches. The CDR3 sequence is 16 residues long. CDR3 residues: CASSPADRGRGYGYTF. Here the CDR3 DNA reads TGTGCCAGTAGTCCCGCGGACAGGGGGCGCGGGTATGGCTACACCTTC.

This chain joins TRBV25-1 and TRBJ1-2, with 12 bases identical to TRBD1. The V segment lost 4 bases and the J segment 7 bases; nucleotides outside the gene matches: 13. This CDR3 region has 17 residues. Germline V gives CDR1 MGHDK, CDR2 SYGVNS. CDR3 sequence: CASSAGGTGGDMGGYTF. DNA of the CDR3: TGTGCCAGCAGTGCCGGGGGGACAGGGGGCGACATGGGTGGCTACACCTTC.

V and J are TRBV5-1 and TRBJ1-1; a possible D gene is TRBD1 (5 bases). Germline V gives CDR1 SGHRS, CDR2 YFSETQ. This CDR3 has 14 residues. V shed 4 bases and J shed 5 bases, with 15 bases lying between them. Here the CDR3 DNA reads TGCGCCAGCAGCCCACCCCTGGAGGGGACTGAAGCTTTCTTT. It translates to CASSPPLEGTEAFF.

This clone turned up a few times. The genes are TRBV6-5 and TRBJ1-3; D uncertain. The CDR3 totals 15 residues. Looked up from germline, CDR1 is MNHEY and CDR2 is SVGAGI. With 6 bases removed from V and 0 bases from J, the gap between germline ends came to 12 bases. This chain's CDR3 is CASSTHWSSGNTIYF. Written as DNA, the CDR3 is TGTGCCAGCAGCACCCACTGGAGCTCTGGAAACACCATATATTTT.

The chain couples TRBV1 to TRBJ2-7; the table's D call TRBD2 went unverified against the DNA. TRBV1 represents a pseudogene. The CDR3 runs to 15 residues. The chain's CDR3 is CTSSQDGTSGSEQYV. In nucleotides, the CDR3 is TGCACCAGCAGCCAAGATGGGACTAGCGGGAGCGAGCAGTACGTC.

This chain joins TRBV19 and TRBJ2-3; 7 bases match TRBD1. Looked up from germline, CDR1 is LNHDA and CDR2 is SQIVND (reference sequence). The CDR3 is 15 residues long. V was clipped by 0 bases and J by 1 base; unmatched bases: 1. The CDR3, as DNA: TGTGCCAGTAGTATAGAAGGACAGGGCACAGATACGCAGTATTTT. It encodes CASSIEGQGTDTQYF.

A single count supports this clone. The rearrangement uses TRBV6-5 and TRBJ1-2; 7 bases map to TRBD1. The CDR3 is 12 amino acids. V shed 7 bases, J shed 6 bases, and the junction held 5 bases outside the gene matches. Germline V CDR1 and CDR2: MNHEY, SVGAGI. CDR3 DNA: TGTGCCAGCACCTCAACAGGGGATGGCTACACCTTC. Its protein product is CASTSTGDGYTF.

This chain uses TRBV7-9 with TRBJ1-4, with unresolved D. V was pared by 5 bases and J by 7 bases, with 17 bases between. The CDR3 has 15 residues. CDR1 SEHNR and CDR2 FQNEAQ come from the germline V gene (reference sequence). In DNA, the CDR3 is TGTGCCAGCAGCGAAATGGATCTGTCGGGTGAAAAACTGTTTTTT. Translating gives CASSEMDLSGEKLFF.

This rearrangement joins TRBV7-9 to TRBJ1-2; the D gene is possibly TRBD1 (5 bases). V lost 0 bases and J 0 bases, leaving 5 bases between the germline ends. In germline, CDR1 is SEHNR, CDR2 FQNEAQ (reference sequence). The CDR3 loop spans 14 amino acids. CDR3 sequence (DNA): TGTGCCAGCAGCTTAGCCAGGGCTAACTATGGCTACACCTTC. Protein: CASSLARANYGYTF.

The V gene is TRBV18, the J gene TRBJ2-3; perhaps TRBD2 as D (6 bases). CDR3 length: 16 amino acids. The V gene's germline CDR1 is KGHSH and CDR2 LQKENI. The ends were cut back, 0 bases at V and 5 bases at J, with 15 bases in the middle. The CDR3, as DNA: TGTGCCAGCTCACCACCGGCGGGGCTGGAGGAAGATACGCAGTATTTT. The encoded protein is CASSPPAGLEEDTQYF.

The chain couples TRBV5-4 to TRBJ2-4; TRBD1 might be the D (5 bases). Trimming shortened V by 0 bases and J by 7 bases, and 17 bases separated the two germline ends. Germline CDR1 reads SGHNT; CDR2 reads YYREEE (reference sequence). The CDR3 spans 16 residues. In DNA, the CDR3 is TGTGCCAGCAGCTTGGCAGGGCAGGCAGGCAGGAACATTCAGTACTTC. It yields the protein CASSLAGQAGRNIQYF.

The chain employs TRBV27 and TRBJ2-2; possibly TRBD2 for D (6 bases). V lost 1 base to trimming and J lost 3 bases, with 12 bases between them. This CDR3 spans 16 amino acids. Germline CDR1 reads MNHEY; CDR2 reads SMNVEV (reference sequence). The CDR3 here is CASSLFRGLHTGELFF. The CDR3 DNA is TGTGCCAGCAGTTTATTCCGGGGACTCCACACCGGGGAGCTGTTTTTT.

The CDR3 DNA reads TGTGCCAGCACCGGGACAGTACAAGAGACCCAGTACTTC. Translating it yields CASTGTVQETQYF. The V and J genes are TRBV5-4 and TRBJ2-5, with 7 bases fitting TRBD1. The CDR3 loop spans 13 amino acids. V was pared by 6 bases and J by 2 bases, with 4 bases of the junction left unmatched. Germline V gene sequence: CDR1 SGHNT, CDR2 YYREEE (reference sequence).